This T cell receptor (beta chain) emerged from a study of regulatory T cells in long-lasting Graves disease. At the level of the study: Duration of antithyroid drug therapy among newly diagnosed Graves' patients was under 3 months.

Germline V gene lookup returns CDR1 SGHVS and CDR2 FQNEAQ. Germline trimming cut 7 bases from V and 0 bases from J; bases unmatched to any gene: 8. The CDR3 is made up of 15 amino acids. CDR3-region Arm-PCR and iRepertoire HTBI primers produced the TCR beta libraries. One entry per CDR3 protein results from TCRdb running MiXCR on the multiplex PCR reads. The data contain roughly 610,000 distinct CDR3 sequences, roughly 15% of them singletons. Described time point: newly diagnosed GD, antithyroid drugs for less than 3 months. RNA from PBMCs was the source of the TCR library. This clonotype was seen at least ten times. In addition, the sample was reused for a study of T cells in Graves' hyperthyroidism and ophthalmopathy.

The V and J genes are TRBV7-8 and TRBJ1-1, with 7 bases lining up with TRBD1. This receptor was obtained from a man between 18 and 29 years old with Graves disease. Specimen: peripheral blood mononuclear cells (PBMCs), collected at new diagnosis, from a patient treated with antithyroid drugs. The chain's CDR3 is CASNDGTDLNTEAFF. CDR3 nucleotides: TGTGCCAGCAACGACGGGACAGACCTGAACACTGAAGCTTTCTTT.